Each of the 31 T cell receptor beta chains below was sequenced from the same sample in a study of vaccination effects on CD4 cells after COVID-19. The antigens for these receptors are not known. Assay: immunoSEQ multiplex PCR; the TCRdb copy retains only in-frame clones and omits some. The sample has about 55,000 clones, roughly two thirds seen once. Ahead of sequencing, the ViraFEST assay grew antigen-specific CD4+ T cells using viral peptide pools. Cultured cells yielded isolated CD4+ T cells after roughly 11 days. All vaccine recipients tested negative for nucleocapsid antibodies and had never contracted SARS-CoV-2 infection. This specimen consisted of CD4+ T cells from PBMCs cultured with SARS-CoV-2 spike peptides, obtained before COVID-19 vaccination. These receptors all come from a human donor who received a COVID-19 vaccine.

The gene calls are TRBV11-2 and TRBJ2-2, with 10 bases lining up with TRBD2. This CDR3 has 16 amino acids. V lost 4 bases to trimming and J lost 5 bases; unmatched junction nucleotides: 7. The germline gives CDR1 SGHAT, CDR2 FQNNGV. The CDR3 DNA follows: TGTGCCAGCAGCTCCATAGCGGGAGGTCTGACCGGGGAGCTGTTTTTT. Protein product: CASSSIAGGLTGELFF.

Only a few counts were recorded for this clone. V is TRBV5-6 and J is TRBJ2-5; D ambiguous. The CDR3 is 12 residues long. With 0 bases removed from V and 3 bases from J, the gap between germline ends came to 3 bases. Germline V CDR1 and CDR2: SGHDT, YYEEEE. CDR3 nucleotides: TGTGCCAGCAGCTTGGTAGAAGAGACCCAGTACTTC. Encoded protein: CASSLVEETQYF.

This clone was counted a few times. The gene calls are TRBV4-3 and TRBJ1-5; D uncertain. V was cut by 1 base and J by 4 bases, with 11 bases left in between. This CDR3 contains 15 residues. Looked up from germline, CDR1 is LGHNA and CDR2 is YSLEER. CDR3 loop: CASSQVIAGNQPQHF. CDR3 coding DNA: TGCGCCAGCAGCCAAGTTATCGCGGGGAATCAGCCCCAGCATTTT.

The rearrangement links TRBV21-1 to TRBJ1-3; the D call of TRBD1 is as the table states it, not checked on the DNA. TRBV21-1 counts as a pseudogene. This CDR3 has 15 residues. The CDR3 sequence is CASSNLGAAGNTIYF. In nucleotides, the CDR3 is TGTGCCAGCAGCAATCTGGGCGCCGCTGGAAACACCATATATTTT.

This chain uses TRBV7-9 with TRBJ2-2; 8 bases align to TRBD1. This CDR3 region has 17 residues. From germline, CDR1 is SEHNR and CDR2 FQNEAQ (reference sequence). The J segment lost 5 bases and the V segment lost 1 base, leaving 9 bases of the junction unmatched. The CDR3 sequence is CASSLVPGQGITGELFF. For the CDR3, the DNA is TGTGCCAGCAGCTTAGTCCCAGGACAGGGAATTACCGGGGAGCTGTTTTTT.

This chain uses TRBV15 with TRBJ2-7; 7 nucleotides line up with TRBD2. This CDR3 comprises 14 residues. V trimming: 5 bases; J trimming: 0 bases; junction bases outside the gene matches: 4. Germline loops: CDR1 LNHNV, CDR2 YYDKDF (reference sequence). The CDR3 DNA sequence: TGTGCCACCAGCGGCGCTAGCGGCTCCTACGAGCAGTACTTC. Protein product: CATSGASGSYEQYF.

V is TRBV2 and J is TRBJ2-7, with a tentative D call TRBD2 (6 bases). This CDR3 comprises 14 residues. Germline CDR1 reads SNHLY; CDR2 reads FYNNEI. The V gene lost 6 bases and the J gene lost 6 bases, with 18 bases spanning the gap. DNA of the CDR3: TGTGCCAGCAGAGACGGGACCCGGGGGTCCGAGCAGTACTTC. Protein product: CASRDGTRGSEQYF.

The chain carries TRBV27 and TRBJ2-5; 9 nucleotides match TRBD2. With V trimmed by 5 bases and J by 4 bases, 8 bases remained unmatched. CDR1 is MNHEY, CDR2 SMNVEV, per germline (reference sequence). The CDR3 spans 15 residues. The CDR3 bases are TGTGCCAGCAGTAATAGCGGGAGTGTGGGAGAGACCCAGTACTTC. This gives the protein CASSNSGSVGETQYF.

The chain carries TRBV5-1 and TRBJ2-3, with TRBD2 identical over 11 bases. Germline assignment: CDR1 SGHRS and CDR2 YFSETQ. The CDR3 totals 18 residues. V shed 3 bases and J 5 bases; nucleotides not matched to a gene: 14. This chain's CDR3 is CASSSRSSGRAGGDTQYF. DNA for the CDR3: TGCGCCAGCAGCTCTCGGAGTAGCGGGAGGGCCGGAGGAGATACGCAGTATTTT.

The gene calls are TRBV2 and TRBJ2-2; D is perhaps TRBD1 (7 bases). From germline, CDR1 is SNHLY and CDR2 FYNNEI. V was pared by 4 bases and J by 4 bases, with 10 bases between. The CDR3 extends over 14 amino acids. CDR3 in amino acids: CASSGQGGTGELFF. CDR3 nucleotide sequence: TGTGCCAGCAGTGGACAGGGAGGCACCGGGGAGCTGTTTTTT.

This chain uses TRBV7-2 with TRBJ1-5; D unclear. This CDR3 has 17 residues. CDR1 is SGHTA and CDR2 is FQGNSA in the germline V gene. V was cut by 4 bases and J by 2 bases, with 18 bases left in between. The CDR3, as DNA: TGTGCCAGCAGCTCGGGCTTAACGGCAGGCGGCAATCAGCCCCAGCATTTT. Translation: CASSSGLTAGGNQPQHF.

The chain joins TRBV7-2 to TRBJ1-1, with 10 bases aligning to TRBD1. The V gene end was trimmed by 5 bases and the J gene end by 4 bases; junction bases not matched to a gene: 4. CDR1 is SGHTA and CDR2 is FQGNSA in the germline V gene. The CDR3 totals 14 residues. The CDR3 DNA follows: TGTGCCAGCAGCCCCCGGACAGGGGGCACTGAAGCTTTCTTT. Residues: CASSPRTGGTEAFF. Looking up the rest from reference TRBV7-2 and TRBJ1-1 gives the full variable domain: GAGVSQSPSNKVTEKGKDVELRCDPISGHTALYWYRQSLGQGLEFLIYFQGNSAPDKSGLPSDRFSAERTGGSVSTLTIQRTQQEDSAVYLCASSPRTGGTEAFFGQGTRLTVV.

The rearrangement joins TRBV28 to TRBJ1-2; no definite D call. The CDR3 runs to 16 residues. V was trimmed by 4 bases and J by 8 bases, leaving 23 bases between them. Germline V gene data show CDR1 as MDHEN and CDR2 as SYDVKM. CDR3 sequence: CASSYGLFGVTLGYTF. The CDR3 bases are TGTGCCAGCAGTTATGGTCTATTCGGGGTGACCCTCGGCTACACCTTC.

This chain connects TRBV29-1 to TRBJ1-4, with TRBD1 matching 9 bases. With 5 bases clipped from V and 7 bases from J, the junction kept 8 bases outside the gene matches. Per the germline V gene, CDR1 is SQVTM and CDR2 is ANQGSEA. There are 14 residues in the CDR3. DNA of the CDR3: TGCAGCGTTCGGACAGGGGAAGACGGTGAAAAACTGTTTTTT. This encodes CSVRTGEDGEKLFF.

V gene TRBV3-1 (or the pseudogene TRBV3-2) combines with J gene TRBJ2-5, with 7 bases matching TRBD2. Trimming cost V 4 bases and J 5 bases; bases outside gene matches: 10. The CDR3 totals 15 residues. Germline loops: CDR1 LGHDT, CDR2 YNNKEL (reference sequence). The CDR3 DNA follows: TGTGCCAGCAGCCCCTGGGGGGGAGAGGATGAGACCCAGTACTTC. Translating it yields CASSPWGGEDETQYF.

The CDR3 DNA reads TGTGCCAGTAACCCGACAGGCCGCAATCAGCCCCAGCATTTT. Amino acids: CASNPTGRNQPQHF. The chain has TRBV2 and TRBJ1-5, with a tentative D call TRBD1 (6 bases). The CDR3 is 14 residues long. CDR1 and CDR2 (germline): SNHLY, FYNNEI. The V end was cut by 9 bases, the J end by 2 bases, with 14 bases between.

This chain links TRBV6-4 with TRBJ1-2; 8 bases are shared with TRBD1. The junction had 6 bases not matched to a gene; V was cut back by 0 bases and J by 9 bases. The CDR3 contains 14 residues. CDR1 is MRHNA, CDR2 SNTAGT, per germline. The CDR3 coding sequence is TGTGCCAGCAGTGACTCCCCCGGACAGGGACGCTACACCTTC. It encodes CASSDSPGQGRYTF.

This clone is medium-sized. This chain joins TRBV9 and TRBJ2-1; no firm D call. The CDR3 sequence is 15 residues long. CDR1 and CDR2 from the germline V gene are SGDLS and YYNGEE. The germline V and J ends were trimmed by 0 bases and 5 bases, with 12 bases remaining between them. In nucleotides, the CDR3 is TGTGCCAGCAGCGTAGGAACCCTGGTCAACAATGAGCAGTTCTTC. Protein product: CASSVGTLVNNEQFF.

This clone was counted a few times. This chain connects TRBV3-1 (or the pseudogene TRBV3-2) to TRBJ1-1; D is undetermined. The CDR3 is made up of 13 amino acids. Germline CDR1 reads LGHDT; CDR2 reads YNNKEL (reference sequence). V was clipped by 0 bases and J by 11 bases, with 13 bases between them. The CDR3 nucleotides read TGTGCCAGCAGCCAAGATCTGGCAGATCGGGCTTTCTTT. Translated, it gives CASSQDLADRAFF.

The rearrangement uses TRBV5-8 and TRBJ2-5; unclear D gene. Trimming removed 6 bases at V and 1 base at J, with 16 bases between. The germline V gene has CDR1 SGHTS and CDR2 YDEGEE. The CDR3 has 15 residues. CDR3 coding DNA: TGTGCCAGCACCCCCCAACGGCAGAGCCAAGAGACCCAGTACTTC. This gives the protein CASTPQRQSQETQYF. Full variable domain (remainder filled in from reference TRBV5-8 and TRBJ2-5): EAGVTQSPTHLIKTRGQQATLRCSPISGHTSVYWYQQALGLGLQFLLWYDEGEERNRGNFPPRFSGRQFPNYSSELNVNALELEDSALYLCASTPQRQSQETQYFGPGTRLLVL.

The CDR3 DNA is TGTGCCAGCAGCCTGGGGTCTAGGGCCTACGAGCAGTACTTC. Its translation: CASSLGSRAYEQYF. V usage is TRBV5-6 and J usage is TRBJ2-7; D is undetermined. Trimming took 4 bases from V and 2 from J, leaving 13 bases between them. The CDR3 consists of 14 residues. Germline-derived CDR1 and CDR2 are SGHDT and YYEEEE.

The J gene is TRBJ2-7, the V gene TRBV4-2; maybe TRBD1 (6 bases). CDR1 is LGHNA and CDR2 is YNFKEQ in the germline V gene. The CDR3 loop spans 15 amino acids. V was clipped by 2 bases and J by 3 bases, with 14 bases between them. The CDR3 sequence is CASSQRRGIGYEQYF. In nucleotides, the CDR3 is TGTGCCAGCAGCCAAAGAAGGGGGATCGGCTACGAGCAGTACTTC.

The chain employs TRBV7-8 and TRBJ2-3; perhaps TRBD2 as D (7 bases). Germline lookup yields CDR1 SGHVS and CDR2 FQNEAQ. There are 15 residues in the CDR3. V was shortened by 4 bases and J by 6 bases, with 17 bases between the two germline ends. The DNA of the CDR3 is TGTGCCAGCAGCTCTAAGGGGGGGGGCCTGGATACGCAGTATTTT. It encodes CASSSKGGGLDTQYF.

This chain joins TRBV2 and TRBJ1-4; tentatively, D is TRBD1 (5 bases). Per the germline V gene, CDR1 is SNHLY and CDR2 is FYNNEI. V lost 6 bases and J 11 bases, leaving 16 bases between the germline ends. The CDR3 covers 13 residues. The CDR3 DNA reads TGTGCCAGCAGCCTACGGGGCTTCCAGAAACTGTTTTTT. Residues: CASSLRGFQKLFF.

The CDR3 is CASSQEWEQGYEQFF. DNA for the CDR3: TGTGCCAGCAGCCAAGAATGGGAACAGGGCTATGAGCAGTTCTTC. The chain links TRBV4-2 to TRBJ2-1, with D perhaps matching TRBD1 (6 bases). V dropped 0 bases and J dropped 8 bases, with 14 bases sitting between them. Germline CDR1 LGHNA, CDR2 YNFKEQ. The CDR3 is 15 residues long.

The rearrangement links TRBV2 to TRBJ1-4, with D possibly being TRBD1 (5 bases). The CDR3 has 14 residues. The germline V and J ends were trimmed by 7 bases and 7 bases, with 16 bases remaining between them. From germline, CDR1 is SNHLY and CDR2 FYNNEI. CDR3 region: CASNQDRDLEKLFF. CDR3 coding DNA: TGTGCCAGCAATCAAGACAGAGATCTTGAAAAACTGTTTTTT.

The chain carries TRBV3-1 (or the pseudogene TRBV3-2) and TRBJ2-5, with D possibly matching TRBD1 (6 bases). The length of the CDR3 is 16 residues. Trimming took off 3 bases at V and 5 bases at J, with 19 bases between the two ends. CDR1 is LGHDT, CDR2 YNNKEL, per germline (reference sequence). For the CDR3, the DNA is TGTGCCAGCAGCCAGACAGGCTCCCAAGTAGGGGAGACCCAGTACTTC. Protein sequence: CASSQTGSQVGETQYF.

V is TRBV3-1 (or the pseudogene TRBV3-2) and J is TRBJ2-2; 7 bases line up with TRBD2. The germline V gene encodes CDR1 LGHDT and CDR2 YNNKEL (reference sequence). After removal of 0 bases from V and 6 bases from J, the junction contained 1 base not matched to a gene. The CDR3 is made up of 14 amino acids. The CDR3: CASSQDGGAGELFF. CDR3 DNA: TGTGCCAGCAGCCAAGATGGGGGGGCCGGGGAGCTGTTTTTT.

V usage is TRBV28 and J usage is TRBJ1-4, with TRBD1 as a possible D gene (5 bases). Per germline, CDR1 MDHEN and CDR2 SYDVKM. There are 16 residues in the CDR3. V dropped 7 bases and J dropped 5 bases, with 20 bases sitting between them. CDR3 DNA sequence: TGTGCCAGCAACCCCGTAAGAGGGGCGAAGAATGAAAAACTGTTTTTT. It yields the protein CASNPVRGAKNEKLFF.

This clone was detected a few times. V and J are TRBV7-6 and TRBJ1-6; 7 bases agree with TRBD1. CDR1 is SGHVS, CDR2 FNYEAQ, per germline. V lost 0 bases to trimming and J lost 0 bases; unmatched junction nucleotides: 5. The CDR3 is 18 amino acids. In nucleotides, the CDR3 is TGTGCCAGCAGCTTAGCAACGGACAGGAGCTCCTATAATTCACCCCTCCACTTT. It translates to CASSLATDRSSYNSPLHF. Full variable domain (missing parts from reference TRBV7-6 and TRBJ1-6): GAGVSQSPRYKVTKRGQDVALRCDPISGHVSLYWYRQALGQGPEFLTYFNYEAQQDKSGLPNDRFSAERPEGSISTLTIQRTEQRDSAMYRCASSLATDRSSYNSPLHFGNGTRLTVT.

This clone was detected only once. The chain links TRBV28 to TRBJ1-1; tentative D call: TRBD1 (6 bases). The CDR3 length is 14 residues. The germline V and J ends were trimmed by 6 bases and 1 base, with 12 bases remaining between them. The germline V gene encodes CDR1 MDHEN and CDR2 SYDVKM. In nucleotides, the CDR3 is TGTGCCAGCAGGGAAGGGACACCGAACACTGAAGCTTTCTTT. Its protein product is CASREGTPNTEAFF.